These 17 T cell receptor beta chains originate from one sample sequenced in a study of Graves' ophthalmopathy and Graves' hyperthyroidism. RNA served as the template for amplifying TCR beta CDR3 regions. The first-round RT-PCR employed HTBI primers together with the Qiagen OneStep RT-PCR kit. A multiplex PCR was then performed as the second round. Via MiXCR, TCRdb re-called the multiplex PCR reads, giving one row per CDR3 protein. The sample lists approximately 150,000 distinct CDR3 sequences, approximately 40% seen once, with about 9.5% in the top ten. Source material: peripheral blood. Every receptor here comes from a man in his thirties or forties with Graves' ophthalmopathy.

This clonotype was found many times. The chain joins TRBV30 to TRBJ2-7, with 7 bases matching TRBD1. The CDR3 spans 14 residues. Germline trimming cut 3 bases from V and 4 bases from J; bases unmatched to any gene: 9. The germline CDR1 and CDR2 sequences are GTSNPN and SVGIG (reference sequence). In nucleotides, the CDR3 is TGTGCCTGGAGGCCGACAGGGAACAGTTACGAGCAGTACTTC. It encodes CAWRPTGNSYEQYF.

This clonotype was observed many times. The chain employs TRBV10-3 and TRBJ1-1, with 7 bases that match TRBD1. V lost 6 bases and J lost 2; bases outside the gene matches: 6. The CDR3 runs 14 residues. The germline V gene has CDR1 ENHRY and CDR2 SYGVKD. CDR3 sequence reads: CAIRVGTDNTEAFF. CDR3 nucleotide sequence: TGTGCCATCAGAGTGGGGACAGATAACACTGAAGCTTTCTTT.

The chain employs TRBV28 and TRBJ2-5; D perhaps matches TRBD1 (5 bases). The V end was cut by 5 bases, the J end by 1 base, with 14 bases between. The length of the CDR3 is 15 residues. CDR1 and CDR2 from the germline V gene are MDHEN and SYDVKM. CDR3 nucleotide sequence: TGTGCCAGCAGTGAAATTGACAGATCCCAAGAGACCCAGTACTTC. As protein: CASSEIDRSQETQYF.

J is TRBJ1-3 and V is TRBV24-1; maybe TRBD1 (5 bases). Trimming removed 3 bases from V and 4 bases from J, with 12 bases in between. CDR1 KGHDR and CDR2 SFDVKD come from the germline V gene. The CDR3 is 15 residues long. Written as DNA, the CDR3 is TGTGCCACCAGTGATGGCCTCGGGGCCGGAAACACCATATATTTT. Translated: CATSDGLGAGNTIYF.

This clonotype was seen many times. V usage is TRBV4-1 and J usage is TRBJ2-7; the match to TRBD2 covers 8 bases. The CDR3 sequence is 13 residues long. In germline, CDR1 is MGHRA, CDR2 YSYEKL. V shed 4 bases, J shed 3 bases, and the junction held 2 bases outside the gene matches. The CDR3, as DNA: TGCGCCAGCAGCCCCGGGGGGGGCTACGAGCAGTACTTC. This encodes CASSPGGGYEQYF.

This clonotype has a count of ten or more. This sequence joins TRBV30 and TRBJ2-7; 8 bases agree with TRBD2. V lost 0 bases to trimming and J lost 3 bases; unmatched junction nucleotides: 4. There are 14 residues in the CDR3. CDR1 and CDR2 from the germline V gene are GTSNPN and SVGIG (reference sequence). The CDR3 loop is CAWSVGGGLYEQYF. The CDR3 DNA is TGTGCCTGGAGTGTAGGCGGGGGGCTCTACGAGCAGTACTTC. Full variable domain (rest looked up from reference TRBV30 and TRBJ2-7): SQTIHQWPATLVQPVGSPLSLECTVEGTSNPNLYWYRQAAGRGLQLLFYSVGIGQISSEVPQNLSASRPQDRQFILSSKKLLLSDSGFYLCAWSVGGGLYEQYFGPGTRLTVT.

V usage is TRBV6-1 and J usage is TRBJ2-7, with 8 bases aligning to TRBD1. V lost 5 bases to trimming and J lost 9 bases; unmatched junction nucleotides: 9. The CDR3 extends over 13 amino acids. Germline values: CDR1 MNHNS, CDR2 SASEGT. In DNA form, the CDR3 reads TGTGCCAGCAGTAAAGGACAGGGTGGTTGGCAGTACTTC. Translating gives CASSKGQGGWQYF.

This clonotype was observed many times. The CDR3 is CASSYSTADHAEAFF. The CDR3 DNA reads TGTGCCAGCAGTTACTCGACCGCTGACCACGCTGAAGCTTTCTTT. The chain has TRBV6-5 and TRBJ1-1; D remains unclear. The germline V gene encodes CDR1 MNHEY and CDR2 SVGAGI. With 0 bases removed from V and 6 bases from J, the gap between germline ends came to 14 bases. The CDR3 loop spans 15 amino acids.

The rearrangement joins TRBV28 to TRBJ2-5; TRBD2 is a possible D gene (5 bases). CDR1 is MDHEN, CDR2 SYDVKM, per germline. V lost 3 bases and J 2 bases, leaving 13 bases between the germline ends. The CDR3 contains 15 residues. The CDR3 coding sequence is TGTGCCAGCAGTTTGGTCCCGCGAGGGCAAGAGACCCAGTACTTC. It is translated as CASSLVPRGQETQYF.

The CDR3 here is CASSRDGGGTQYF. In nucleotides, the CDR3 is TGTGCCAGCAGTCGAGACGGTGGGGGGACCCAGTACTTC. The genes are TRBV6-1 and TRBJ2-5; D is perhaps TRBD1 or TRBD2 (5 bases each). Per germline, CDR1 MNHNS and CDR2 SASEGT. This CDR3 is built from 13 residues. The V and J ends lost 5 bases and 7 bases respectively, with 14 bases between them.

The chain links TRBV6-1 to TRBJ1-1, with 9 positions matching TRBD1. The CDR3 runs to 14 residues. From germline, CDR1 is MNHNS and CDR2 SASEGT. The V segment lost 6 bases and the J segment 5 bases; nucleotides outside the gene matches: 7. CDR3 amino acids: CASRMNRGRTEAFF. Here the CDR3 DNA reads TGTGCCAGCAGGATGAACAGGGGGCGAACTGAAGCTTTCTTT.

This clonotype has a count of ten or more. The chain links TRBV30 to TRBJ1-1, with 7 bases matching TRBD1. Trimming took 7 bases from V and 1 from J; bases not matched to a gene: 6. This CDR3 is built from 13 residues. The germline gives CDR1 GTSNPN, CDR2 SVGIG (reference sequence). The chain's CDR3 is CASYRDRNTEAFF. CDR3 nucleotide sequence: TGTGCCTCCTACCGGGACAGGAACACTGAAGCTTTCTTT.

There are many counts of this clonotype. CDR3 protein: CASSPFGRGVGNTIYF. CDR3 DNA: TGTGCCAGCTCACCATTTGGAAGAGGGGTCGGAAACACCATATATTTT. The chain is built from TRBV18 and TRBJ1-3, with a possible D match to TRBD1 (5 bases). Trimming pared 2 bases from V and 4 bases from J, leaving 15 bases between. CDR3 length: 16 amino acids. CDR1 is KGHSH and CDR2 is LQKENI in the germline V gene.

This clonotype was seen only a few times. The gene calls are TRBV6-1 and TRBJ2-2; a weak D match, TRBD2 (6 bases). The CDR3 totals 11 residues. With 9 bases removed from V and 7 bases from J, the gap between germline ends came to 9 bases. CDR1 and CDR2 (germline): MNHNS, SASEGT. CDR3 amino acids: CASGGGGELFF. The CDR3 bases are TGTGCCAGTGGGGGAGGCGGGGAGCTGTTTTTT.

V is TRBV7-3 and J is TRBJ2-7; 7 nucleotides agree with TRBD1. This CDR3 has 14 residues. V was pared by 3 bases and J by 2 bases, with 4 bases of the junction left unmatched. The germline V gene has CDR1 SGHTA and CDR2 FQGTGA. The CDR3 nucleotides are TGTGCCAGCAGCTTTTCGGGACAGACCTACGAGCAGTACTTC. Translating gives CASSFSGQTYEQYF. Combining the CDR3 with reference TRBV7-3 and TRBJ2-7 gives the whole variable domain GAGVSQTPSNKVTEKGKYVELRCDPISGHTALYWYRQSLGQGPEFLIYFQGTGAADDSGLPNDRFFAVRPEGSVSTLKIQRTERGDSAVYLCASSFSGQTYEQYFGPGTRLTVT.

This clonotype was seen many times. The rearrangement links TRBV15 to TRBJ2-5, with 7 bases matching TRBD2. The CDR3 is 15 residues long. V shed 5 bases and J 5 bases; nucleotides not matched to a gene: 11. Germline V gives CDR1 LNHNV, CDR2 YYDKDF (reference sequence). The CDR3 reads CATSSKREGWETQYF. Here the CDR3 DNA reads TGTGCCACCAGCTCGAAGCGGGAAGGCTGGGAGACCCAGTACTTC.

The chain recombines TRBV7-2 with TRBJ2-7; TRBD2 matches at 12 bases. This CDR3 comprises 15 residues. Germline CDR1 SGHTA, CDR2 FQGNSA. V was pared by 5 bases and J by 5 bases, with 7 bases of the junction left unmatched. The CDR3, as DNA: TGTGCCAGCAGCCCGACTAGCGGGAGTATTAACGAGCAGTACTTC. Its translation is CASSPTSGSINEQYF.